This TCR beta chain was sequenced for a study of blood T cell repertoires in COVID-19 (dated by TCRdb to 2019 to 2021). Regarding the complete study: Samples from collaborators originated in the United States, Italy and Spain and spanned both the acute and convalescent phases of COVID-19. The material from the prospective study consisted of cDNA or gDNA derived from T cells, B-cell-depleted T cells, or PBMCs. Subjects who had been exposed to COVID-19, were actively infected with it, or had recovered from it provided the deeply sampled blood TCRbeta repertoires that made up the dataset. The repertoires were released in a freely available public database intended as a resource for research on the immune response to SARS-CoV-2. The samples were drawn from the first 160 participants of the ongoing ImmuneRACE study and from 1,254 subjects provided by 6 global collaborators. Nearly every sample came with metadata listing a de-identified subject ID, COVID-19 status, age in years and sex. Where available, HLA class I and class II types were obtained from metadata supplied by the sample provider rather than from assay-based typing. Study-wide findings and limitations: The amount of clinical and demographic metadata varied by source and participant and was provided uncurated.

TCRbeta CDR3 regions were amplified from genomic DNA by means of the immunoSEQ Assay, a bias-controlled multiplex PCR. The source study handled its data this way. The number of nucleated cells in each sample was estimated from the amplification of reference gene primers within the assay. To quantify the absolute abundance of each unique TCRbeta CDR3 rearrangement, sequence reads were collapsed and filtered. Productive Simpson clonality was computed per sample as the square root of Simpson's diversity index over productive rearrangements. TCRdb took over this immuneACCESS table, retaining in-frame rearrangements with V and J assigned. Such tables are incomplete; in checked studies, under half of the missing clones stem from an unresolved V gene, and the remainder is unexplained. The V and J calls and clone size come from that table; D and trimming were worked out from the DNA. Across this sample there are roughly 200,000 clones, with about 88% seen only once. The ten largest clones capture about 6.6% of the sample.

Samples from volunteer blood donors who had recovered from COVID-19 were contributed by a second Seattle source. The collaborating institutions used their own protocols to collect whole blood in K2EDTA tubes. Collaborator samples were shipped for TCRbeta analysis as frozen whole blood, isolated PBMCs, or DNA extracted from either sample type. As to this clone: Its antigen is still unknown. Base quality data are lacking; no much larger clone is found one base away.

CDR3 length: 13 amino acids, cysteine to phenylalanine. Just the 39-base CDR3 DNA is kept, in frame starting at base 1. The CDR1 and CDR2 encoded by the germline V gene are MNHEY and SVGAGI. Trimming takes 3 bases from V and 2 bases from J, and the germline ends sit 7 bases apart. Recombination joined TRBV6-5 with TRBJ1-1; confidence is insufficient to name the D gene. The sequence was collected from a woman aged 40 to 55 who had recovered from COVID-19. The sequenced material came from peripheral blood. The DNA sequence reads TGTGCCAGCAGTTATACAGAAAACACTGAAGCTTTCTTT. Its amino acids are CASSYTENTEAFF.